This TCR beta chain was obtained from a study of technical replicates of blood from a handful of donors. V was pared by 5 bases and J by 9 bases, with 15 bases of the junction left unmatched. The CDR3 is made up of 15 amino acids. Germline lookup yields CDR1 LNHNV and CDR2 YYDKDF (reference sequence). This clone was counted a few times. Profiled with immunoSEQ multiplex PCR; TCRdb holds only in-frame clones, not every one. The sample carries roughly 83,000 clones, approximately 92% recorded once. The rearrangement uses TRBV15 and TRBJ2-7; TRBD2 agrees at 8 bases. The TCR was taken from a human donor in good health. Sequencing was done on a sample of T cells isolated from PBMCs. The CDR3 is CATSPTDGRALVQYF. Here the CDR3 DNA reads TGTGCCACCAGCCCAACGGACGGGAGGGCCCTTGTGCAGTACTTC.